Shown below are 19 T cell receptor beta chains from a single sample sequenced in a study of human T cells and chemical hapten exposure. The time point: pre-sensitization, week 0. This sample's treatment: therapeutic diphenylcyclopropenone sensitization with weekly scalp DPC. The authors' total RNA extraction used unfractionated whole blood. TCRdb ran MiXCR on the RACE reads and lists one entry per CDR3 protein. The sample lists tens of thousands of distinct CDR3 sequences; 9% to 12% were seen once. The sequencing here drew on whole blood, taken in connection with sensitization to the hapten diphenylcyclopropenone (DPC). The source is a man between 45 and 60 years old with alopecia areata. Some clones in this sample may be carry-over from other donors' samples.

This clonotype was seen ten or more times. V is TRBV7-9 and J is TRBJ2-7, with D possibly matching TRBD2 (6 bases). This CDR3 spans 14 amino acids. CDR1 and CDR2 (germline): SEHNR, FQNEAQ (reference sequence). Trimming took off 3 bases at V and 0 bases at J, with 9 bases between the two ends. The CDR3 region is CASSFRRDSYEQYF. The CDR3 nucleotides read TGTGCCAGCAGCTTCCGGCGGGACTCCTACGAGCAGTACTTC.

The chain is built from TRBV5-4 and TRBJ2-3, with TRBD2 matching over 11 bases. J was trimmed by 8 bases and V by 4 bases; bases with no gene match: 9. The CDR3 totals 15 residues. CDR1 and CDR2 from the germline V gene are SGHNT and YYREEE (reference sequence). DNA of the CDR3: TGTGCCAGCAGCGAGAGACTAGCGGGAAAGGTTACGCAGTATTTT. It codes for CASSERLAGKVTQYF.

In its sample, this clonotype was seen many times. A junction end diverges from the germline sequence, so it may reflect a read error. The chain carries TRBV7-7 and TRBJ2-2; D is unresolved. Germline-derived CDR1 and CDR2 are SSHAT and FNYEAQ (reference sequence). This CDR3 comprises 13 residues. The CDR3 sequence: CASSLGPTGELFF. CDR3 DNA sequence: TGTGCTAGCAGCTTAGGTCCCACCGGGGAGCTGTTTTTT.

This clonotype was seen a few times. V is TRBV29-1 and J is TRBJ2-1, with 7 nucleotides matching TRBD1. Per the germline V gene, CDR1 is SQVTM and CDR2 is ANQGSEA. The CDR3 loop spans 12 amino acids. V was pared by 5 bases and J by 6 bases, with 4 bases of the junction left unmatched. The CDR3 loop reads CSVNRGPNEQFF. CDR3 coding DNA: TGCAGCGTTAACAGGGGTCCCAATGAGCAGTTCTTC.

This clonotype was counted many times. The V and J genes are TRBV20-1 and TRBJ2-1; 10 nucleotides align to TRBD2. CDR1 and CDR2 (germline): DFQATT, SNEGSKA (reference sequence). This CDR3 contains 14 residues. The junction had 11 bases not matched to a gene; V was cut back by 6 bases and J by 9 bases. CDR3 sequence (DNA): TGCAGTGCCCGAGCGGGAGGGCCATTTACTGAGCAGTTCTTC. Translation gives CSARAGGPFTEQFF.

This chain uses TRBV7-9 with TRBJ2-7; TRBD1 is a possible D gene (5 bases). CDR1 is SEHNR, CDR2 FQNEAQ, per germline (reference sequence). This CDR3 is 14 amino acids long. V dropped 4 bases and J dropped 4 bases, with 14 bases sitting between them. CDR3 bases: TGTGCCAGCAGCTGGACAAAGGGCGGATACGAGCAGTACTTC. Encoded protein: CASSWTKGGYEQYF.

The CDR3 nucleotides are TGTGCCAGCAGTTTTCAGGGGATAAATCAGCCCCAGCATTTT. Protein: CASSFQGINQPQHF. This sequence joins TRBV27 and TRBJ1-5, with D possibly matching TRBD1 (6 bases). The CDR3 is made up of 14 amino acids. Deletions cut 3 bases from V and 4 bases from J, with 10 bases between. Germline CDR1 MNHEY, CDR2 SMNVEV (reference sequence).

This clonotype was observed a handful of times. CDR3: CASSLSQETGELFF. CDR3 nucleotides: TGTGCCAGCAGCTTAAGCCAGGAGACCGGGGAGCTGTTTTTT. This rearrangement joins TRBV7-9 to TRBJ2-2; D call uncertain. The CDR3 has 14 residues. Germline V lookup: CDR1 SEHNR, CDR2 FQNEAQ (reference sequence). The V end lost 2 bases, the J end lost 5 bases, and 9 bases lay between the germline ends.

The table lists this clonotype with many counts. The chain has TRBV6-5 and TRBJ1-1; D is undetermined. Germline V gives CDR1 MNHEY, CDR2 SVGAGI. Trimming stripped 6 bases from V and 1 base from J, with 9 bases between. CDR3 length: 13 residues. The CDR3 protein is CASSRTQNTEAFF. The CDR3 nucleotides read TGTGCCAGCAGCCGTACCCAGAACACTGAAGCTTTCTTT.

Comments on this clonotype: A much more abundant neighbour one base away suggests this may be a read error. The chain carries TRBV12-3 or TRBV12-4 and TRBJ1-2; 7 nucleotides match TRBD1. J was trimmed by 2 bases and V by 11 bases; bases with no gene match: 8. The CDR3 has 13 amino acids. This CDR3 is CAGTLGQNYGYTF. As DNA, the CDR3 is TGTGCCGGAACACTGGGACAGAACTATGGCTACACCTTC.

This clonotype was seen repeatedly, ten times or more. The V and J genes are TRBV7-3 and TRBJ2-7; 7 nucleotides match TRBD1. Germline V gives CDR1 SGHTA, CDR2 FQGTGA. The length of the CDR3 is 15 residues. V lost 6 bases to trimming and J lost 9 bases; unmatched junction nucleotides: 17. CDR3 nucleotides: TGTGCCAGCAGTCCCACGGGCAGAGGGGGCGCATCGCAGTACTTC. The encoded protein is CASSPTGRGGASQYF.

This clonotype was detected ten times or more. The rearrangement joins TRBV10-2 to TRBJ2-3; 10 positions agree with TRBD2. Per germline, CDR1 WSHSY and CDR2 SAAADI. V was clipped by 4 bases and J by 3 bases; unmatched bases: 7. The CDR3 runs 16 residues. Written as DNA, the CDR3 is TGCGCCAGCAGTGGGGCTTTAGCGGGAGGAACAGATACGCAGTATTTT. Encoded protein: CASSGALAGGTDTQYF.

The chain employs TRBV29-1 and TRBJ2-7, with TRBD1 identical over 12 bases. Looked up from germline, CDR1 is SQVTM and CDR2 is ANQGSEA. The CDR3 runs 12 residues. After removal of 4 bases from V and 12 bases from J, the junction contained 7 bases not matched to a gene. CDR3 protein: CSVGDRGLSGYF. DNA of the CDR3: TGCAGCGTTGGGGACAGGGGGCTCTCCGGGTACTTC.

This clonotype was seen a handful of times. This sequence joins TRBV27 and TRBJ2-7, with TRBD1 matching over 9 bases. The CDR3 length is 11 residues. Germline trimming cut 7 bases from V and 6 bases from J; bases unmatched to any gene: 1. The V gene's germline CDR1 is MNHEY and CDR2 SMNVEV (reference sequence). DNA for the CDR3: TGTGCCAGCACGACAGGGGGCGAGCAGTACTTC. Protein: CASTTGGEQYF.

This clonotype was counted only a few times. The chain combines TRBV7-2 with TRBJ2-1, with TRBD2 matching 12 bases. The CDR3 has 15 residues. V shed 5 bases and J 5 bases; nucleotides not matched to a gene: 4. The V gene's germline CDR1 is SGHTA and CDR2 FQGNSA. In DNA form, the CDR3 reads TGTGCCAGCAGCCTGAGGACTAGCGGGAACAATGAGCAGTTCTTC. Translating it yields CASSLRTSGNNEQFF. Drawing the rest from reference TRBV7-2 and TRBJ2-1, the complete variable domain is GAGVSQSPSNKVTEKGKDVELRCDPISGHTALYWYRQSLGQGLEFLIYFQGNSAPDKSGLPSDRFSAERTGGSVSTLTIQRTQQEDSAVYLCASSLRTSGNNEQFFGPGTRLTVL.

The table lists this clonotype with many counts. The chain couples TRBV18 to TRBJ2-3; no clear D. In germline, CDR1 is KGHSH, CDR2 LQKENI. Trimming left V 2 bases short and J 1 base short, with 13 bases between. The CDR3 runs to 16 residues. CDR3: CASSPSLNLGTDTQYF. Written as DNA, the CDR3 is TGTGCCAGCTCACCATCGCTGAACTTAGGCACAGATACGCAGTATTTT.

This clonotype was detected only a few times. The chain uses TRBV28 and TRBJ2-1; D unresolved. This CDR3 region has 12 residues. The V end was cut by 1 base, the J end by 8 bases, with 6 bases between. Germline lookup yields CDR1 MDHEN and CDR2 SYDVKM. The CDR3 sequence: CASSLFPHEQFF. CDR3 nucleotide sequence: TGTGCCAGCAGTTTATTCCCCCATGAGCAGTTCTTC. Full variable domain (remainder filled in from reference TRBV28 and TRBJ2-1): DVKVTQSSRYLVKRTGEKVFLECVQDMDHENMFWYRQDPGLGLRLIYFSYDVKMKEKGDIPEGYSVSREKKERFSLILESASTNQTSMYLCASSLFPHEQFFGPGTRLTVL.

This clonotype was counted at least ten times. The genes are TRBV27 and TRBJ2-7; D is ambiguous. Per the germline V gene, CDR1 is MNHEY and CDR2 is SMNVEV (reference sequence). This CDR3 is built from 15 residues. Trimming pared 5 bases from V and 0 bases from J, leaving 14 bases between. The DNA for the CDR3 is TGTGCCAGCAGTCCCCGGACGGATAGCTCCTACGAGCAGTACTTC. Residues: CASSPRTDSSYEQYF.

This clonotype was seen a few times. The rearrangement links TRBV7-9 to TRBJ2-3; D is ambiguous. The germline V gene encodes CDR1 SEHNR and CDR2 FQNEAQ (reference sequence). V dropped 3 bases and J dropped 1 base, with 11 bases sitting between them. CDR3 size: 15 residues. The DNA for the CDR3 is TGTGCCAGCAGCTTTGAGGACCACGGCACAGATACGCAGTATTTT. Its protein product is CASSFEDHGTDTQYF.